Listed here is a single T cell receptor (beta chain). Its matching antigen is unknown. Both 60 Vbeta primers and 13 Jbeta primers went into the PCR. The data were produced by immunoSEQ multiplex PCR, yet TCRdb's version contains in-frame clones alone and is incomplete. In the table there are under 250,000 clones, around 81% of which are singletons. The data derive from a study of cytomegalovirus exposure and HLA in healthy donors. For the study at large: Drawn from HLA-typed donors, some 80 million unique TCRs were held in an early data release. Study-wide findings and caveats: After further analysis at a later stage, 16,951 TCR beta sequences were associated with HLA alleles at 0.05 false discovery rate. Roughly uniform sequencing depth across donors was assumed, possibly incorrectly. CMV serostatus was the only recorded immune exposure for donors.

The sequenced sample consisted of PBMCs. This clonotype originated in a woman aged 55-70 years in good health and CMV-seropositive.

CDR3 DNA: TGTGCCAGTAGTAGCGGGACCACCTCCTACAATGAGCAGTTCTTC. This gives the protein CASSSGTTSYNEQFF. The V and J genes are TRBV19 and TRBJ2-1; D might be TRBD2 (6 bases). Germline V gives CDR1 LNHDA, CDR2 SQIVND (reference sequence). There are 15 residues in the CDR3. The germline V and J ends were trimmed by 4 bases and 0 bases, with 10 bases remaining between them. The whole variable domain, remainder taken from reference TRBV19 and TRBJ2-1, is DGGITQSPKYLFRKEGQNVTLSCEQNLNHDAMYWYRQDPGQGLRLIYYSQIVNDFQKGDIAEGYSVSREKKESFPLTVTSAQKNPTAFYLCASSSGTTSYNEQFFGPGTRLTVL.